This record looks at one T cell receptor (beta chain) sequence and its context. Its antigen is not identified. A read error may be the cause here, since a much bigger clone is one base away. TCR beta VDJ combinations and CDR3 sequences were profiled from genomic DNA. A single record per CDR3 protein comes from TCRdb applying MiXCR to the reads. The top ten clones hold 15% to 20% of a sample with 210,000 or so distinct CDR3 sequences, around 50% of them seen once. Patients who underwent sequencing had shown CD8+CD57+ cell expansion by flow cytometry. A severe acquired aplastic anemia diagnosis applied to all patients. The sample belongs to a study of CD8+CD57+ T cells in acquired aplastic anemia. Study-level information: Sorted CD4+ and CD8+ cells gave a mean 3.2 ug DNA, range about 0.2 to 27.4 ug.

Study-wide findings and caveats: A set of twenty-nine CD8+ CDR3 sequences was shared between patients and controls, and these sequences appeared highly expressed in patients. For CD8+ Simpson's diversity, patients and controls showed no significant difference.

The junction had 13 bases not matched to a gene; V was cut back by 7 bases and J by 10 bases. The CDR3 is 14 amino acids. Germline V CDR1 and CDR2: LNHDA, SQIVND (reference sequence). The rearrangement links TRBV19 to TRBJ1-2, with 9 bases that match TRBD1. Specimen: sorted CD4+, CD8+, or CD8+CD57+ T cells (not recorded which) from PBMCs. The sequence was collected from a human donor with aplastic anemia. CDR3 amino acids: CASKTLGQGNDYTF. The CDR3 DNA is TGTGCCAGTAAGACCCTAGGACAGGGGAATGACTACACCTTC.